Below, 16 T cell receptor beta chains from the same sample are listed, as sequenced in a study of T cell clusters in autoimmune cytopenias. TRB was amplified by touch-down multiplex PCR, primer pools A and B combined. TCRdb re-called the multiplex PCR reads, yielding one record per CDR3 amino acid sequence without DNA. The sample data list 6,500 to 10,000 distinct CDR3 sequences. TRB was amplified from roughly 270 ng of peripheral blood genomic DNA per sample. Sequencing used peripheral blood. These receptors all stem from a human donor with an autoimmune cytopenia or autoimmune hepatitis (not recorded which).

The chain carries TRBV20-1 and TRBJ2-3. The germline CDR1 and CDR2 sequences are DFQATT and SNEGSKA (reference sequence). This CDR3 comprises 12 residues. The chain's CDR3 is CSTTSGTDTQYF.

Considering frequency, this clonotype is medium-sized (0.01 to 0.1%). The gene calls are TRBV6-5 and TRBJ2-1; TCRdb calls TRBD2, which cannot be checked without DNA. The CDR3 contains 15 residues. Germline CDR1 MNHEY, CDR2 SVGAGI. CDR3 residues: CASSPTSGVMRGQFF.

V and J are TRBV7-2 and TRBJ2-5; with no DNA, the TCRdb D assignment of TRBD1 cannot be verified. This CDR3 is 14 amino acids long. Looked up from germline, CDR1 is SGHTA and CDR2 is FQGNSA. This CDR3 is CASAGTAYQETQYF.

Measured by frequency, this clonotype is medium-sized. The chain couples TRBV18 to TRBJ2-1; the TCRdb D gene call, TRBD1, has no DNA to confirm it. Germline V lookup: CDR1 KGHSH, CDR2 LQKENI. The CDR3 has 15 residues. Here the CDR3 reads CASSTGTGSVDEQFF.

This chain links TRBV20-1 with TRBJ1-6. Germline CDR1 DFQATT, CDR2 SNEGSKA (reference sequence). The CDR3 consists of 12 residues. The chain's CDR3 is CSARDAHSPLHF.

This rearrangement joins TRBV6-2 or TRBV6-3 to TRBJ2-6; lacking DNA, the TRBD1 call made by TCRdb goes unchecked. The V gene's germline CDR1 is MNHEY and CDR2 SVGEGT. CDR3 length equals 20 residues. The CDR3 loop is CASSFGAPGATLSGANVLTF.

The chain combines TRBV19 with TRBJ2-7; TCRdb returns TRBD1, unconfirmable since there is no DNA. The CDR3 loop spans 13 amino acids. Germline-derived CDR1 and CDR2 are LNHDA and SQIVND (reference sequence). The CDR3 reads CASSSRTGDEQYF.

This clonotype ranks as medium-sized (0.01 to 0.1%) in terms of frequency. J is TRBJ2-2 and V is TRBV18; TCRdb designates TRBD2, a call that cannot be tested without DNA. Germline values: CDR1 KGHSH, CDR2 LQKENI. CDR3 length equals 15 residues. This CDR3 is CASSPRTLNTGELFF.

This clonotype is classed as medium-sized (0.01 to 0.1%) by frequency. The rearrangement uses TRBV30 and TRBJ1-6. Germline loops: CDR1 GTSNPN, CDR2 SVGIG (reference sequence). This CDR3 contains 14 residues. This CDR3 reads CAWKRPAADSPLHF.

The rearrangement links TRBV7-2 to TRBJ1-6; checking the TCRdb D call of TRBD1 is not possible without DNA. This CDR3 has 16 residues. Germline CDR1 is SGHTA and CDR2 is FQGNSA. The CDR3 protein is CASSLVLGGADSPLHF.

Its frequency marks this clonotype as medium-sized. The chain links TRBV19 to TRBJ2-2; TCRdb's D call, TRBD2, is unchecked because there is no DNA. The CDR3 contains 14 residues. Germline assignment: CDR1 LNHDA and CDR2 SQIVND (reference sequence). The CDR3 region is CASTTGLTTGELFF.

CDR3 in amino acids: CASRLTGKNTIYF. The V and J genes are TRBV5-4 and TRBJ1-3; the TCRdb D gene call, TRBD1, has no DNA to confirm it. CDR1 is SGHNT, CDR2 YYREEE, per germline (reference sequence). CDR3 length equals 13 residues.

In terms of frequency, this clonotype is medium-sized. The chain recombines TRBV29-1 with TRBJ1-1; TCRdb's D call of TRBD1 is untestable without DNA. The CDR3 runs to 12 residues. Germline-derived CDR1 and CDR2 are SQVTM and ANQGSEA. The CDR3 is CVDVEGHPEAFF.

This clonotype ranks as medium-sized in terms of frequency. The chain couples TRBV30 to TRBJ1-6; as DNA is missing, the TRBD1 call by TCRdb cannot be tested. Per germline, CDR1 GTSNPN and CDR2 SVGIG (reference sequence). This CDR3 spans 14 amino acids. The CDR3 is CAWSVVGGRSPLHF.

This clonotype shows up as medium-sized (0.01 to 0.1%) by frequency. The genes are TRBV19 and TRBJ1-2; TCRdb's assignment of TRBD1 cannot be checked, as there is no DNA. In germline, CDR1 is LNHDA, CDR2 SQIVND (reference sequence). The CDR3 sequence is 11 residues long. The CDR3 loop is CATGTINGYTF. The full variable domain, completed using reference TRBV19 and TRBJ1-2, is DGGITQSPKYLFRKEGQNVTLSCEQNLNHDAMYWYRQDPGQGLRLIYYSQIVNDFQKGDIAEGYSVSREKKESFPLTVTSAQKNPTAFYLCATGTINGYTFGSGTRLTVV.

V and J are TRBV27 and TRBJ1-5; TCRdb names TRBD1, which stays unverified in the absence of DNA. The CDR3 has 18 amino acids. Germline V lookup: CDR1 MNHEY, CDR2 SMNVEV (reference sequence). This CDR3 is CASSYSTTGQGSNQPQHF.